This T cell receptor beta chain was identified in a study of a mutant IDH1 vaccine in newly diagnosed glioma (dated by TCRdb to the early 2020s). In terms of the full investigation: The roughly 33 treated patients were approximately 60% male and about 40% female, with a mean age of approximately 40 years. Prior to enrollment, standard therapy consisting of radiotherapy alone, temozolomide alone, or radiochemotherapy with temozolomide had been administered to patients, with the combination being received by most patients. Six visits were used for peripheral blood collection: V03 (baseline), V05, V07, V10, V12 and V13. Longitudinal TCRB deep sequencing was performed for some 25 treated patients wherever samples were available for exploratory analyses.

Paper-wide results and their limitations: The authors stated that sample limitations prevented analyses of patient blood samples from being reproduced. Selection of PBMC samples for TCRB deep sequencing was based on availability. Immune responses induced by the vaccine were seen in roughly 95% of patients across multiple MHC alleles. Changes in the top peripheral T cell clonotypes picked up by TCRB sequencing did not appear to be linked to pseudoprogression.

Notes on this clone: Its antigen has not been determined. No base-level quality is on record; no much larger clone is a single base apart. Other nucleotide sequences in the sample specify the same CDR3.

Library generation was performed with the immunoSEQ multiplex PCR assay. Rearranged TCR beta chain sequences were amplified using the hsTCRB Kit according to the manufacturer's protocol. Sequencing of TCRB libraries was carried out on an Illumina MiSeq. Per the source publication's procedure: The kit vendor's proprietary platform handled demultiplexing, trimming and gene mapping. TCRdb provides this immuneACCESS table in a form limited to in-frame rearrangements. Some clones are lacking; in checked studies, under half of them reflect an unresolved V gene, and why the rest are absent is not known. Clone size and the V and J calls come from that table; the DNA yielded D and trimming. The sample table holds approximately 100,000 clones, of which about 90% were seen once. The ten largest clones take up approximately 0.58% of the sample. The time point tag for this specimen amounts to: baseline, week 1 (first vaccination visit). In light of the paper, this sample's treatment or condition label describes: pre-vaccination baseline after standard-of-care therapy. The donors had newly diagnosed IDH1-mutant astrocytomas of WHO grade 3 or 4 that showed loss of nuclear ATRX. The samples were drawn from NOA16, a multicentre, single-arm, open-label phase I trial in Germany that tested a mutant IDH1 peptide vaccine in humans for the first time. Visit V03 blood draws served as the baseline sample for immunogenicity testing. Genomic DNA for TCRB sequencing was extracted from EDTA blood using the DNeasy Blood and Tissue Kit.

Sequences SGHTS (CDR1) and YDEGEE (CDR2) are obtained from the germline V gene. Relative to germline, V is 2 bases shorter and J is 3 bases shorter, with 1 base between their ends. From its cysteine to its phenylalanine, the CDR3 spans 11 amino acids. Only the CDR3 portion is preserved as DNA: 33 bases, with reading frame beginning at the first base. The sequencing used PBMCs, collected from a glioma patient treated with radiotherapy, temozolomide or both. The chain is made from TRBV5-8 and TRBJ2-3, with the D gene not confidently named. The TCR was taken from a woman aged 45-59 years with glioma. The encoded CDR3 is CASSFTDTQYF. The nucleotide sequence is given as TGTGCCAGCAGCTTTACAGATACGCAGTATTTT.